These 23 T cell receptor beta chains share one sample of origin, sequenced in a study of neurological immune-mediated disorders. Each CDR3 protein is one row after TCRdb ran MiXCR on the 5' RACE reads. The data contain approximately 77,000 distinct CDR3 sequences, about 9% of them seen just once; the ten biggest clones take up 1.7%. Sample: PBMCs. Receptor source: a man aged 45 to 65 in good health.

This clonotype was counted ten times or more. The chain carries TRBV20-1 and TRBJ2-6; tentatively, D is TRBD1 (6 bases). The CDR3 totals 17 residues. Trimming removed 1 base at V and 0 bases at J, with 13 bases between. Looked up from germline, CDR1 is DFQATT and CDR2 is SNEGSKA (reference sequence). The CDR3 nucleotides are TGCAGTGCTAGAGGCCAGGGGACCCTCTCTGGGGCCAACGTCCTGACTTTC. It specifies CSARGQGTLSGANVLTF.

The V and J genes are TRBV24-1 and TRBJ2-2; D may be TRBD2 (6 bases). Trimming cost V 4 bases and J 2 bases, with 10 bases left between them. Germline lookup yields CDR1 KGHDR and CDR2 SFDVKD. The CDR3 runs 15 residues. The CDR3 DNA reads as TGTGCCACCAGTGAGTGGAGGGCAAACACCGGGGAGCTGTTTTTT. It yields the protein CATSEWRANTGELFF.

There are many counts of this clonotype. The rearrangement joins TRBV24-1 to TRBJ1-2; D is undetermined. CDR3 length: 14 residues. Trimming took 3 bases from V and 1 from J, leaving 8 bases between them. Germline V lookup: CDR1 KGHDR, CDR2 SFDVKD. CDR3 DNA sequence: TGTGCCACCAGTGATGAGGGTTATAACTATGGCTACACCTTC. Translating it yields CATSDEGYNYGYTF.

At least ten counts were recorded for this clonotype. The V and J genes are TRBV5-1 and TRBJ2-5; possible D gene TRBD1, 6 bases. Trimming pared 0 bases from V and 5 bases from J, leaving 11 bases between. Germline values: CDR1 SGHRS, CDR2 YFSETQ. The length of the CDR3 is 14 residues. CDR3 sequence reads: CASSLGGRRETQYF. DNA for the CDR3: TGCGCCAGCAGCTTGGGGGGGCGGCGGGAGACCCAGTACTTC.

Many counts were recorded for this clonotype. The chain recombines TRBV2 with TRBJ1-4; possible D gene TRBD1, 5 bases. The V gene's germline CDR1 is SNHLY and CDR2 FYNNEI. V lost 2 bases and J lost 5, with 21 bases in between. The CDR3 loop spans 18 amino acids. The CDR3: CASSEPQGRSVGNEKLFF. In DNA, the CDR3 is TGTGCCAGCAGTGAACCTCAGGGTCGGTCGGTAGGGAATGAAAAACTGTTTTTT.

This clonotype was counted at least ten times. This chain uses TRBV15 with TRBJ2-1, with unresolved D. This CDR3 is 14 amino acids long. CDR1 and CDR2 (germline): LNHNV, YYDKDF (reference sequence). Trimming removed 0 bases from V and 7 bases from J, with 10 bases in between. In nucleotides, the CDR3 is TGTGCCACCAGCAGAGAGCCAGCTGGGAATGAGCAGTTCTTC. Its protein product is CATSREPAGNEQFF. Based on the CDR3 plus reference TRBV15 and TRBJ2-1, the full variable domain is DAMVIQNPRYQVTQFGKPVTLSCSQTLNHNVMYWYQQKSSQAPKLLFHYYDKDFNNEADTPDNFQSRRPNTSFCFLDIRSPGLGDTAMYLCATSREPAGNEQFFGPGTRLTVL.

This clonotype has a count of ten or more. The chain links TRBV4-2 to TRBJ1-4; 10 nucleotides line up with TRBD1. The germline V gene has CDR1 LGHNA and CDR2 YNFKEQ. Losses at the gene ends were 5 bases for V and 6 bases for J; bases not matched to a gene: 3. CDR3 size: 14 residues. The CDR3 nucleotides read TGTGCCAGCAGCTTCGACAGGGGGCATGAAAAACTGTTTTTT. Translated, it gives CASSFDRGHEKLFF.

This clonotype showed up many times. This chain joins TRBV6-6 and TRBJ2-2, with TRBD1 identical over 7 bases. The V and J ends lost 7 bases and 2 bases, in that order; junction bases with no gene match: 4. The germline gives CDR1 MNHNY, CDR2 SVGAGI (reference sequence). This CDR3 has 14 amino acids. This CDR3 is CASTDRVNTGELFF. CDR3 bases: TGTGCCAGCACCGACAGGGTTAACACCGGGGAGCTGTTTTTT.

The sample holds many counts of this clonotype. The chain carries TRBV7-8 and TRBJ2-1; TRBD2 matches 8 bases. CDR1 and CDR2 from the germline V gene are SGHVS and FQNEAQ. The CDR3 spans 15 residues. J gave up 8 bases and V 5 bases, and 11 bases lay outside the gene matches. CDR3 region: CASSRLRGARDEQFF. As DNA, the CDR3 is TGTGCCAGCAGCAGATTGCGGGGGGCGCGCGATGAGCAGTTCTTC.

Many counts were recorded for this clonotype. V and J are TRBV20-1 and TRBJ2-1; 7 positions match TRBD2. The V gene's germline CDR1 is DFQATT and CDR2 SNEGSKA (reference sequence). The CDR3 is 16 residues long. J gave up 4 bases and V 3 bases, and 12 bases lay outside the gene matches. The CDR3: CSASDRGGGSYNEQFF. The DNA of the CDR3 is TGCAGTGCTAGTGATCGGGGAGGCGGGAGTTACAATGAGCAGTTCTTC.

This clonotype came up many times. The chain is built from TRBV5-1 and TRBJ2-5, with D possibly TRBD1 on 6 matching bases. Trimming removed 0 bases at V and 5 bases at J, with 8 bases between. The CDR3 has 13 residues. The germline CDR1 and CDR2 sequences are SGHRS and YFSETQ. The CDR3, as DNA: TGCGCCAGCAGCTTGGGAGGGGGTGAGACCCAGTACTTC. Translated, it gives CASSLGGGETQYF.

This clonotype was seen many times. The chain recombines TRBV5-6 with TRBJ1-3, with unresolved D. The CDR3 length is 13 residues. V lost 2 bases to trimming and J lost 4 bases, with 7 bases between them. Germline values: CDR1 SGHDT, CDR2 YYEEEE. The CDR3 sequence: CASSFRRGNTIYF. DNA of the CDR3: TGTGCCAGCAGCTTCCGCCGAGGAAACACCATATATTTT.

This clonotype was seen at least ten times. DNA for the CDR3: TGCGCCAGCAGTCAAGCGGGCGCGGGAGGTGTGGATGAGCAGTTCTTC. Its translation: CASSQAGAGGVDEQFF. The chain has TRBV5-1 and TRBJ2-1; 8 positions match TRBD2. V shed 5 bases, J shed 8 bases, and the junction held 15 bases outside the gene matches. Germline CDR1 SGHRS, CDR2 YFSETQ. The CDR3 has 16 amino acids.

This clonotype came up many times. The chain couples TRBV7-2 to TRBJ2-3; possible D gene TRBD2, 6 bases. In germline, CDR1 is SGHTA, CDR2 FQGNSA. V gave up 1 base and J gave up 1 base, with 12 bases separating them. The CDR3 is made up of 16 amino acids. CDR3 in DNA: TGTGCCAGCAGCTTAGGGATCGGGAGACGCACAGATACGCAGTATTTT. The encoded protein is CASSLGIGRRTDTQYF.

This clonotype was seen at least ten times. J is TRBJ1-2 and V is TRBV20-1, with D possibly TRBD1 on 6 matching bases. Germline CDR1 DFQATT, CDR2 SNEGSKA (reference sequence). V was cut by 4 bases and J by 8 bases, with 20 bases left in between. This CDR3 region has 14 residues. The CDR3 region has the DNA TGCAGTGCTACAAATCCCGGGGGCAAAGAAGGCTACACCTTC. This encodes CSATNPGGKEGYTF.

This clonotype was recorded at least ten times. The chain uses TRBV6-2 or TRBV6-3 and TRBJ1-4; 7 bases are shared with TRBD1. The CDR3 extends over 15 amino acids. The trim removed 5 bases at V and 6 bases at J, leaving 9 bases unmatched. CDR1 is MNHEY, CDR2 SVGEGT, per germline. For the CDR3, the DNA is TGTGCCAGCAGTCCGCGGACAGGATCCGATGAAAAACTGTTTTTT. Protein: CASSPRTGSDEKLFF.

This clonotype was counted many times. The rearrangement uses TRBV4-2 and TRBJ1-4; 8 bases fit TRBD1. V shed 1 base, J shed 7 bases, and the junction held 5 bases outside the gene matches. This CDR3 is built from 15 residues. CDR1 is LGHNA, CDR2 YNFKEQ, per germline. CDR3 DNA: TGTGCCAGCAGCCAAGCAGACAGGGGCTCTGAAAAACTGTTTTTT. Translated, it gives CASSQADRGSEKLFF.

Ten or more counts support this clonotype. The chain combines TRBV20-1 with TRBJ2-3; TRBD2 agrees at 15 bases. CDR3 length: 19 residues. Germline CDR1 and CDR2: DFQATT and SNEGSKA (reference sequence). J lost 6 bases, V lost 7 bases, and 20 bases had no gene match. The CDR3 DNA is TGCAGTGTCCGACCCGCGCCCCGGACTAGCGGGAGGGCGATGGATACGCAGTATTTT. Translation: CSVRPAPRTSGRAMDTQYF.

This clonotype came up many times. This rearrangement joins TRBV4-1 to TRBJ2-1; TRBD1 is a possible D gene (6 bases). CDR1 is MGHRA, CDR2 YSYEKL, per germline. The germline V and J ends were trimmed by 0 bases and 7 bases, with 13 bases remaining between them. The CDR3 is made up of 15 amino acids. This CDR3 reads CASSQEEGVLNEQFF. The CDR3 region has the DNA TGCGCCAGCAGCCAAGAAGAGGGGGTACTGAATGAGCAGTTCTTC.

The table lists this clonotype with many counts. This chain joins TRBV20-1 and TRBJ1-1; D is unresolved. V shed 6 bases and J shed 0 bases, with 11 bases lying between them. This CDR3 has 13 amino acids. Germline values: CDR1 DFQATT, CDR2 SNEGSKA (reference sequence). This chain's CDR3 is CSARKRMNTEAFF. Written as DNA, the CDR3 is TGCAGTGCCAGAAAAAGGATGAACACTGAAGCTTTCTTT.

This clonotype appeared many times. The chain couples TRBV29-1 to TRBJ2-3; tentative D call: TRBD2 (6 bases). The CDR3 has 16 residues. CDR1 is SQVTM and CDR2 is ANQGSEA in the germline V gene. The V end lost 3 bases, the J end lost 0 bases, and 16 bases lay between the germline ends. CDR3 DNA: TGCAGCGTTGACGGGGGTATCGGGGCTAGCACAGATACGCAGTATTTT. Amino acid sequence: CSVDGGIGASTDTQYF.

In this sample, this clonotype turned up many times. The J gene is TRBJ2-3, the V gene TRBV11-2; 15 bases are a match to TRBD2. Germline CDR1 and CDR2: SGHAT and FQNNGV. V was pared by 5 bases and J by 13 bases, with 13 bases of the junction left unmatched. CDR3 length: 16 amino acids. CDR3 sequence: CASSPLGTSGGPHEYF. The CDR3 nucleotides are TGTGCCAGCAGCCCCCTCGGGACTAGCGGGGGGCCTCATGAGTATTTT.

This clonotype was observed many times. The J gene is TRBJ2-3, the V gene TRBV6-5; 7 nucleotides agree with TRBD2. CDR1 and CDR2 from the germline V gene are MNHEY and SVGAGI. This CDR3 is built from 15 residues. With 5 bases clipped from V and 1 base from J, the junction kept 6 bases outside the gene matches. CDR3 coding DNA: TGTGCCAGCAGTACTTCTAGCGGCCGCACAGATACGCAGTATTTT. The encoded protein is CASSTSSGRTDTQYF.